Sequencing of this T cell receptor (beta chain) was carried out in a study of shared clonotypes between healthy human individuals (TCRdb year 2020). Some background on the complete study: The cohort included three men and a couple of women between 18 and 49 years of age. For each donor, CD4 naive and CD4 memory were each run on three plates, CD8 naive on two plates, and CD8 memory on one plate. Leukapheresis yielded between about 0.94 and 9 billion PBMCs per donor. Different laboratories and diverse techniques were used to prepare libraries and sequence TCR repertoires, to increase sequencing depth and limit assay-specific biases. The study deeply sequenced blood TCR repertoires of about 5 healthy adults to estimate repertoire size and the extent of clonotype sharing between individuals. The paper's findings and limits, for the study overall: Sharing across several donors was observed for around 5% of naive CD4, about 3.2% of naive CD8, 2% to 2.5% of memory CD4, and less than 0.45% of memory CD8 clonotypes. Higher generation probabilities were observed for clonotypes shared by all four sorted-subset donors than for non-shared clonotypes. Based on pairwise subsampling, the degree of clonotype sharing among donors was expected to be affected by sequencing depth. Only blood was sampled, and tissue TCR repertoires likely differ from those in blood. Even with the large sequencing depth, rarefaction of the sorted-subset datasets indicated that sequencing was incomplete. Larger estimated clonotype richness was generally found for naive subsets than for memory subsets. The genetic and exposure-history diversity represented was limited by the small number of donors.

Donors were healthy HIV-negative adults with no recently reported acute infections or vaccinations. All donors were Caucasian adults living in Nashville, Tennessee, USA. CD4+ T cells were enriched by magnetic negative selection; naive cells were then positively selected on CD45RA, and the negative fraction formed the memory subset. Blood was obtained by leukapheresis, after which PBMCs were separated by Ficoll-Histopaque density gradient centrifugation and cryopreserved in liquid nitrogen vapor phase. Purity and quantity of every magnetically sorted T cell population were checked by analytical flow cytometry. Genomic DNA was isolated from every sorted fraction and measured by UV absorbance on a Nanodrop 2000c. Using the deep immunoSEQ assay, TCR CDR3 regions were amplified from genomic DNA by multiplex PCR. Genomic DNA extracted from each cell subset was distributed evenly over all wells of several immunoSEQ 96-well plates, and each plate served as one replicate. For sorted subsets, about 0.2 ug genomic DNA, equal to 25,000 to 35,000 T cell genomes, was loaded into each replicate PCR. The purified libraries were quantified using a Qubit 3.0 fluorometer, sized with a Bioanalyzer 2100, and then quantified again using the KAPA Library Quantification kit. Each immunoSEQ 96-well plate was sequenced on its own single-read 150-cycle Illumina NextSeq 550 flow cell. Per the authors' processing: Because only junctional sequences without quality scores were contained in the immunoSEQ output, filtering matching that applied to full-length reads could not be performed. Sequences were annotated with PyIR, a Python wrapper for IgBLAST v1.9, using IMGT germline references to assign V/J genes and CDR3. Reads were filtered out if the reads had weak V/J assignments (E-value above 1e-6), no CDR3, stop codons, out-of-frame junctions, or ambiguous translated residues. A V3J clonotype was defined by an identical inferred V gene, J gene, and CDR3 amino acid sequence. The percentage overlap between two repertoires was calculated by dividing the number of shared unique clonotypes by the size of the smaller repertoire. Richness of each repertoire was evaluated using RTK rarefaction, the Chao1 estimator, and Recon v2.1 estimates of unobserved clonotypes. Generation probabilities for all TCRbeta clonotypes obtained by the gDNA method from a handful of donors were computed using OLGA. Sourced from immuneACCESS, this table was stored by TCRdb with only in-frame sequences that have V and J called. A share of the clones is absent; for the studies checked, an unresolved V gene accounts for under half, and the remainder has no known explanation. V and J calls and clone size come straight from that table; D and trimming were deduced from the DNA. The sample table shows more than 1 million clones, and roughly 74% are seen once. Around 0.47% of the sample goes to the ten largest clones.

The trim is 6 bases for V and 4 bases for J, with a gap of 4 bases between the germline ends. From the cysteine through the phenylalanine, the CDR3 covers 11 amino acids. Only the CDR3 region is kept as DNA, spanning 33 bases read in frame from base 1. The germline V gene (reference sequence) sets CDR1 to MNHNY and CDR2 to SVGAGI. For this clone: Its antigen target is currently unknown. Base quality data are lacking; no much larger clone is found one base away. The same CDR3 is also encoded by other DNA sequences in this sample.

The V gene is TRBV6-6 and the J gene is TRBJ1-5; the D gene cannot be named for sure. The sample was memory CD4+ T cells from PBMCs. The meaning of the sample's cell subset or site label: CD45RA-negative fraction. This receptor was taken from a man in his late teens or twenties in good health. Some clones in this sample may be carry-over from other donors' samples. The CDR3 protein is CASSSNQPQHF. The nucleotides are TGTGCCAGCAGCTCAAATCAGCCCCAGCATTTT.